Presented here are 16 T cell receptor beta chains from one specimen sequenced in a study of T cells in Graves' hyperthyroidism and ophthalmopathy. TCR beta CDR3 regions were amplified from RNA. First-round RT-PCR with HTBI primers amplified the TCR CDR3 region. TCRdb re-derived calls from the multiplex PCR reads in MiXCR, one entry per CDR3 protein. The sample lists roughly 570,000 distinct CDR3 sequences; approximately 15% were seen once. The sample taken for sequencing was blood. The receptors come from a young woman with Graves' hyperthyroidism.

Ten or more counts support this clonotype. The chain employs TRBV28 and TRBJ2-5; TRBD2 matches at 8 bases. Germline CDR1 is MDHEN and CDR2 is SYDVKM. This CDR3 contains 14 residues. Germline trimming cut 6 bases from V and 5 bases from J; bases unmatched to any gene: 8. The CDR3 DNA reads TGTGCCAGCAGGCCAAGCGGGAGCCTGGAGACCCAGTACTTC. It codes for CASRPSGSLETQYF.

This clonotype turned up a few times. The rearrangement joins TRBV30 to TRBJ1-1, with D possibly being TRBD1 (6 bases). The CDR3 spans 13 residues. Germline CDR1 reads GTSNPN; CDR2 reads SVGIG (reference sequence). Trimming cost V 4 bases and J 1 base, with 10 bases left between them. In DNA form, the CDR3 reads TGTGCCTGGAAGGACAGCTGGAACACTGAAGCTTTCTTT. This translates into CAWKDSWNTEAFF. Complete variable domain (other parts from reference TRBV30 and TRBJ1-1): SQTIHQWPATLVQPVGSPLSLECTVEGTSNPNLYWYRQAAGRGLQLLFYSVGIGQISSEVPQNLSASRPQDRQFILSSKKLLLSDSGFYLCAWKDSWNTEAFFGQGTRLTVV.

The gene calls are TRBV2 and TRBJ1-1; tentative D call: TRBD1 (5 bases). CDR3 length equals 14 residues. The V end lost 4 bases, the J end lost 7 bases, and 16 bases lay between the germline ends. Germline V gene lookup returns CDR1 SNHLY and CDR2 FYNNEI. The CDR3 loop is CASSGGSGKSEAFF. The CDR3 coding sequence is TGTGCCAGCAGTGGGGGGTCGGGGAAGAGTGAAGCTTTCTTT. The full variable domain, with the rest looked up from reference TRBV2 and TRBJ1-1, is EPEVTQTPSHQVTQMGQEVILRCVPISNHLYFYWYRQILGQKVEFLVSFYNNEISEKSEIFDDQFSVERPDGSNFTLKIRSTKLEDSAMYFCASSGGSGKSEAFFGQGTRLTVV.

This clonotype was observed at least ten times. The chain is built from TRBV12-3 or TRBV12-4 and TRBJ2-7, with 10 positions matching TRBD2. The CDR3 runs to 14 residues. J was trimmed by 1 base and V by 3 bases; bases with no gene match: 0. CDR3 DNA: TGTGCCAGCAGTTTTAGCGGGAGGTCCTACGAGCAGTACTTC. Residues: CASSFSGRSYEQYF.

V and J are TRBV20-1 and TRBJ2-1; D is ambiguous. The CDR3 has 14 residues. In germline, CDR1 is DFQATT, CDR2 SNEGSKA (reference sequence). V was shortened by 6 bases and J by 4 bases, with 16 bases between the two germline ends. CDR3 protein: CSASSKQSYNEQFF. The CDR3 DNA is TGCAGTGCCTCATCCAAACAGAGTTACAATGAGCAGTTCTTC.

A note on this clonotype: A far larger clone lies a single base away; this is likely a read error. The CDR3 DNA reads TGTGCCAGCAGCTTCGGGGGGGCCTACGAGCAGTACTTC. It translates to CASSFGGAYEQYF. The chain uses TRBV5-6 and TRBJ2-7; 8 nucleotides line up with TRBD2. This CDR3 contains 13 residues. CDR1 is SGHDT and CDR2 is YYEEEE in the germline V gene. V gave up 2 bases and J gave up 2 bases; unmatched junction bases: 0.

This clonotype has a handful of counts. DNA of the CDR3: TGTGCCAGCAGCTTGGGACTAGCGGGAGGCCCCCATTACAATGAGCAGTTCTTC. This codes for CASSLGLAGGPHYNEQFF. The chain uses TRBV27 and TRBJ2-1, with TRBD2 matching 15 bases. V dropped 6 bases and J dropped 4; count of bases not matched to a gene: 10. In germline, CDR1 is MNHEY, CDR2 SMNVEV (reference sequence). CDR3 length: 18 residues.

This clonotype occurred a few times. The chain employs TRBV14 and TRBJ2-1; TRBD1 aligns across 10 bases. The CDR3 is 17 residues long. CDR1 is SGHDN and CDR2 is FVKESK in the germline V gene. The J segment lost 4 bases and the V segment lost 4 bases, leaving 10 bases of the junction unmatched. This chain's CDR3 is CASSLDTGTGVYNEQFF. The CDR3 DNA sequence: TGTGCCAGCAGCCTAGACACCGGGACAGGGGTTTACAATGAGCAGTTCTTC.

This rearrangement joins TRBV29-1 to TRBJ1-1; D is perhaps TRBD1 (6 bases). V was shortened by 6 bases and J by 1 base, with 12 bases between the two germline ends. The CDR3 has 13 residues. CDR1 and CDR2 (germline): SQVTM, ANQGSEA. CDR3 sequence (DNA): TGCAGCGTACAGGGTGTAGGGAACACTGAAGCTTTCTTT. Protein: CSVQGVGNTEAFF.

This clonotype was observed a few times. The germline gene is not matched at one end of the junction; a read error may be the cause. V and J are TRBV10-3 and TRBJ1-5; D is uncertain. The germline V gene encodes CDR1 ENHRY and CDR2 SYGVKD. This CDR3 contains 14 residues. CDR3: CASSPRSPHQPQHF. In nucleotides, the CDR3 is TGTGCCAGCAGTCCGCGCTCCCCCCATCAGCCCCAGCATTTT.

This clonotype was counted a few times. This sequence joins TRBV29-1 and TRBJ1-2; no reliable D call. V lost 2 bases, J lost 6 bases, and 10 bases lay in between. The germline V gene encodes CDR1 SQVTM and CDR2 ANQGSEA. The CDR3 spans 12 residues. The CDR3 DNA is TGCAGCGTTGAACGGGGAACGGATGGCTACACCTTC. This sequence encodes CSVERGTDGYTF.

The sample holds a few counts of this clonotype. A much bigger clone sits one base away, suggesting this may be a read error. The genes are TRBV5-1 and TRBJ2-1; D gene ambiguous. Per the germline V gene, CDR1 is SGHRS and CDR2 is YFSETQ. The CDR3 is made up of 11 amino acids. This CDR3 is CASGLVHEQFF. The CDR3 nucleotides read TGCGCCAGCGGCTTGGTACATGAGCAGTTCTTC.

This clonotype was counted many times. This chain links TRBV27 with TRBJ2-3, with a possible D match to TRBD2 (6 bases). V was cut by 3 bases and J by 2 bases, with 9 bases left in between. This CDR3 has 14 residues. From germline, CDR1 is MNHEY and CDR2 SMNVEV (reference sequence). The CDR3 loop is CASSLWGDTDTQYF. The CDR3 bases are TGTGCCAGCAGTTTGTGGGGGGACACAGATACGCAGTATTTT.

The chain employs TRBV2 and TRBJ1-4; D gene unclear. The germline V and J ends were trimmed by 1 base and 8 bases, with 2 bases remaining between them. The CDR3 has 11 amino acids. Germline CDR1 reads SNHLY; CDR2 reads FYNNEI. In DNA, the CDR3 is TGTGCCAGCAGTGAAGAAGAAAAACTGTTTTTT. Translated: CASSEEEKLFF.

This clonotype was recorded a few times. J is TRBJ2-1 and V is TRBV7-2; 7 bases align to TRBD1. V lost 1 base and J lost 7; bases outside the gene matches: 1. This CDR3 region has 13 residues. Germline-derived CDR1 and CDR2 are SGHTA and FQGNSA. The CDR3 region has the DNA TGTGCCAGCAGCTTAGGGGACAGAAATGAGCAGTTCTTC. Protein: CASSLGDRNEQFF.

This clonotype was recorded many times. The CDR3 sequence: CSATHGETQYF. The CDR3 nucleotides are TGCAGTGCTACTCATGGAGAGACCCAGTACTTC. The chain links TRBV20-1 to TRBJ2-5, with unresolved D. V was clipped by 4 bases and J by 4 bases, with 7 bases between them. The CDR3 sequence is 11 residues long. Per the germline V gene, CDR1 is DFQATT and CDR2 is SNEGSKA (reference sequence).